This TCR beta chain appears in the sequencing data of a study of T cell changes during pregnancy in multiple sclerosis. Sequencing was performed with immunoSEQ multiplex PCR; in TCRdb, only in-frame clones are kept and a portion is missing. Found here are 65,000 to 85,000 clones, roughly 94% of them singletons; the top ten hold roughly 0.13%. The origin of this receptor is a female donor with multiple sclerosis, enrolled in a pregnancy study. The input for sequencing was CD4+ T cells from peripheral blood mononuclear cells, taken after pregnancy.

For the CDR3, the DNA is TGCGCCAGCAGCCAAGATACAGGCGCCTATGGCTACACCTTC. Amino acids: CASSQDTGAYGYTF. This chain joins TRBV4-1 and TRBJ1-2; tentatively, D is TRBD1 (5 bases). Germline-derived CDR1 and CDR2 are MGHRA and YSYEKL. The CDR3 extends over 14 amino acids. The V and J ends lost 0 bases and 4 bases respectively, with 9 bases between them.